This T cell receptor (beta chain) was sequenced for a study of CD8 T cells in Susac syndrome. As for the study in general: Patients with Susac syndrome were, at the time of blood collection, therapy-naive, maintained on corticosteroids, or maintained on intravenous immunoglobulin alone.

V was clipped by 1 base and J by 0 bases, with 13 bases between them. The germline V gene encodes CDR1 SGHTA and CDR2 FQGNSA. The CDR3 loop spans 17 amino acids. The sequenced target, TCR beta, came from blood CD8+ and CD4+ T cells. As judged by recently defined diagnostic criteria, patients with Susac syndrome had definite or probable disease. This clonotype is a singleton in its sample. Random hexamers were used to reverse transcribe roughly 0.45 to 1 ug of RNA. MiXCR, run by TCRdb on the immunoSEQ multiplex PCR reads, gives a single entry per CDR3 protein. In the table there are 200,000 to 250,000 distinct CDR3 sequences, approximately 94% of which are singletons.

The specimen sequenced was CD4+ T cells from PBMCs. This rearrangement joins TRBV7-2 to TRBJ2-4; no definite D call. The origin of this receptor is a human donor with Susac syndrome. CDR3 protein: CASSLVGTGVAKNIQYF. The CDR3 coding sequence is TGTGCCAGCAGCTTAGTGGGAACTGGAGTAGCCAAAAACATTCAGTACTTC.